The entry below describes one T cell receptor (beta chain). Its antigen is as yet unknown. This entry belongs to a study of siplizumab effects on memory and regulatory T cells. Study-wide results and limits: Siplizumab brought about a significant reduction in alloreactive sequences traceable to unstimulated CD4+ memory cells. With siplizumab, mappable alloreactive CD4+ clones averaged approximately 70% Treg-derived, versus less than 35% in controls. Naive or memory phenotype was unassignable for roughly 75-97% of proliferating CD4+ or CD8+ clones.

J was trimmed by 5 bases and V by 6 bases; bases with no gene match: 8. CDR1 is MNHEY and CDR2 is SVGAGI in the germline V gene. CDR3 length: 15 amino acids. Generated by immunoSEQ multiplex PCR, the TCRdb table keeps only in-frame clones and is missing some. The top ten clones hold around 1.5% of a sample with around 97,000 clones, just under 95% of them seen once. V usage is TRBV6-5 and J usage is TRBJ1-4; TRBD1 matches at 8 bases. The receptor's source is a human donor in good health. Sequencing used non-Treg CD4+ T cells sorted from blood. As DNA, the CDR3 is TGTGCCAGCAGAGGGGACAGGAGGTCGAATGAAAAACTGTTTTTT. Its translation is CASRGDRRSNEKLFF.